A single sample is the source of the 32 T cell receptor beta chains below, sequenced in a study of blood T cell repertoires in COVID-19. Clones were sequenced by immunoSEQ multiplex PCR, and TCRdb holds only the in-frame ones, with some missing. The profile shows 350,000 or so clones, roughly 90% of them singletons. The specimen sequenced was PBMCs or T cells enriched from blood (not recorded which). The receptors stem from a woman aged 25 to 45 who had been exposed to COVID-19.

The CDR3 DNA reads as TGTGCCAGTAGTATAGATGCGGGAGTCTACGAGCAGTACTTC. It codes for CASSIDAGVYEQYF. The J gene is TRBJ2-7, the V gene TRBV19; 7 nucleotides match TRBD2. CDR3 length: 14 amino acids. CDR1 LNHDA and CDR2 SQIVND come from the germline V gene (reference sequence). The ends lost 0 bases at V and 3 bases at J; junction bases unmatched: 2.

This clone has a single count. The chain has TRBV6-1 and TRBJ1-4; D may be TRBD1 (6 bases). Germline CDR1 and CDR2: MNHNS and SASEGT. Trimming removed 1 base at V and 6 bases at J, with 12 bases between. The CDR3 has 15 residues. The DNA of the CDR3 is TGTGCCAGCAGTGAAGTGACAGGAGTGGATGAAAAACTGTTTTTT. Translating gives CASSEVTGVDEKLFF.

V usage is TRBV7-3 and J usage is TRBJ2-7, with 14 bases fitting TRBD2. The CDR3 runs to 16 residues. J gave up 9 bases and V 4 bases, and 11 bases lay outside the gene matches. Germline values: CDR1 SGHTA, CDR2 FQGTGA. CDR3 protein: CASSSRPGLAGEVQYF. The CDR3 DNA is TGTGCCAGCAGCTCACGACCGGGACTAGCGGGAGAGGTGCAGTACTTC. Looking up the rest from reference TRBV7-3 and TRBJ2-7 gives the full variable domain: GAGVSQTPSNKVTEKGKYVELRCDPISGHTALYWYRQSLGQGPEFLIYFQGTGAADDSGLPNDRFFAVRPEGSVSTLKIQRTERGDSAVYLCASSSRPGLAGEVQYFGPGTRLTVT.

V is TRBV11-3 and J is TRBJ2-1; the match to TRBD2 covers 8 bases. Germline V gene data show CDR1 as SGHNT and CDR2 as YENEEA. The CDR3 sequence is 18 residues long. V lost 4 bases and J lost 8; bases outside the gene matches: 19. The CDR3: CASSSPTYRTSFSYEQFF. In DNA, the CDR3 is TGTGCCAGCAGCTCTCCAACATATCGGACTAGCTTTTCATATGAGCAGTTCTTC.

CDR3 loop: CASSPIAGVYEQYF. CDR3 DNA sequence: TGTGCCAGCAGCCCTATAGCGGGAGTCTACGAGCAGTACTTC. The rearrangement links TRBV9 to TRBJ2-7, with 9 bases fitting TRBD2. The J segment lost 3 bases and the V segment lost 4 bases, leaving 5 bases of the junction unmatched. Germline CDR1 reads SGDLS; CDR2 reads YYNGEE. The CDR3 length is 14 residues.

The chain is built from TRBV27 and TRBJ2-1, with a possible D match to TRBD2 (6 bases). Trimming pared 7 bases from V and 0 bases from J, leaving 16 bases between. Looked up from germline, CDR1 is MNHEY and CDR2 is SMNVEV (reference sequence). The CDR3 totals 16 residues. The CDR3 sequence: CASIAGSGYSYNEQFF. The CDR3, as DNA: TGTGCCAGCATTGCCGGTAGCGGTTACTCCTACAATGAGCAGTTCTTC.

This chain uses TRBV4-1 with TRBJ2-1, with D possibly matching TRBD2 (6 bases). The germline V gene encodes CDR1 MGHRA and CDR2 YSYEKL. V lost 3 bases to trimming and J lost 6 bases, with 12 bases between them. CDR3 length: 14 residues. The CDR3 reads CASSQGPSVNEQFF. The CDR3 DNA is TGCGCCAGCAGCCAGGGTCCTAGCGTCAATGAGCAGTTCTTC.

The rearrangement uses TRBV10-1 and TRBJ2-7, with D possibly being TRBD1 (6 bases). CDR3 length: 13 residues. Germline CDR1 is WNHNN and CDR2 is SYGVQD (reference sequence). V shed 5 bases and J shed 4 bases, with 12 bases lying between them. CDR3 bases: TGCGCCAGCAGTCGGGACACCGAATACGAGCAGTACTTC. This gives the protein CASSRDTEYEQYF.

This clone occurred once. This chain uses TRBV14 with TRBJ2-2, with TRBD1 as a possible D gene (5 bases). V lost 4 bases, J lost 6 bases, and 9 bases lay in between. Germline-derived CDR1 and CDR2 are SGHDN and FVKESK. There are 13 residues in the CDR3. CDR3 residues: CASSLRVAGELFF. The DNA for the CDR3 is TGTGCCAGCAGCCTCAGGGTGGCCGGGGAGCTGTTTTTT.

The table lists this clone with a count of one. This chain uses TRBV28 with TRBJ2-1; 10 bases are shared with TRBD2. V lost 5 bases to trimming and J lost 10 bases; unmatched junction nucleotides: 8. Germline lookup yields CDR1 MDHEN and CDR2 SYDVKM. The CDR3 contains 14 residues. CDR3 in amino acids: CASSIRAGLAEQFF. The CDR3 nucleotides are TGTGCCAGCAGTATCCGAGCGGGACTAGCGGAGCAGTTCTTC.

The count of this clone is one. The rearrangement joins TRBV5-8 to TRBJ2-1; 9 positions agree with TRBD2. The CDR3 spans 16 residues. The V segment lost 6 bases and the J segment 3 bases; nucleotides outside the gene matches: 10. Germline V gene data show CDR1 as SGHTS and CDR2 as YDEGEE. CDR3 DNA: TGTGCCAGCACTTTGGGGCTAGCGGGAATCTACAATGAGCAGTTCTTC. This sequence encodes CASTLGLAGIYNEQFF.

This clone appeared a single time. The chain has TRBV5-1 and TRBJ1-1; a weak D match, TRBD1 (6 bases). CDR1 is SGHRS, CDR2 YFSETQ, per germline. This CDR3 comprises 16 residues. With 5 bases removed from V and 3 bases from J, the gap between germline ends came to 20 bases. The CDR3 sequence is CASSRTGQPGYTEAFF. The CDR3 region has the DNA TGCGCCAGCAGTCGAACGGGACAACCGGGTTACACTGAAGCTTTCTTT.

V and J are TRBV7-9 and TRBJ1-4, with D possibly matching TRBD1 (5 bases). V gave up 5 bases and J gave up 5 bases, with 21 bases separating them. CDR1 SEHNR and CDR2 FQNEAQ come from the germline V gene (reference sequence). The CDR3 contains 17 residues. In DNA, the CDR3 is TGTGCCAGCAGCCCTCCATTGGGGCGAAATGCAAATGAAAAACTGTTTTTT. Its translation is CASSPPLGRNANEKLFF.

V usage is TRBV11-2 and J usage is TRBJ1-5, with D uncertain. Germline V CDR1 and CDR2: SGHAT, FQNNGV. The CDR3 totals 15 residues. V lost 0 bases to trimming and J lost 7 bases, with 13 bases between them. CDR3 bases: TGTGCCAGCAGCTTAGATCCAGGAGGGCGACAGCCCCAGCATTTT. It is translated as CASSLDPGGRQPQHF.

This sequence joins TRBV11-2 and TRBJ1-2; TRBD1 matches at 8 bases. Germline trimming cut 4 bases from V and 4 bases from J; bases unmatched to any gene: 5. The germline V gene has CDR1 SGHAT and CDR2 FQNNGV. CDR3 length: 14 amino acids. CDR3 residues: CASSSSTGAYGYTF. In nucleotides, the CDR3 is TGTGCCAGCAGCTCTTCGACAGGGGCCTATGGCTACACCTTC.

The V and J genes are TRBV28 and TRBJ2-3; TRBD2 matches at 7 bases. The V gene end was trimmed by 2 bases and the J gene end by 3 bases; junction bases not matched to a gene: 8. Germline CDR1 and CDR2: MDHEN and SYDVKM. CDR3 length equals 16 residues. CDR3 bases: TGTGCCAGCAGTTTACTTGGCGGGAGTTGGACAGATACGCAGTATTTT. It encodes CASSLLGGSWTDTQYF.

The chain links TRBV5-6 to TRBJ1-5; no reliable D call. The CDR3 has 12 amino acids. Germline CDR1 is SGHDT and CDR2 is YYEEEE. Trimming stripped 2 bases from V and 6 bases from J, with 6 bases between. This chain's CDR3 is CASSFGGQPQHF. CDR3 nucleotide sequence: TGTGCCAGCAGCTTTGGAGGTCAGCCCCAGCATTTT.

V and J are TRBV19 and TRBJ2-1, with TRBD2 matching 7 bases. CDR3 length equals 15 residues. Germline V gene lookup returns CDR1 LNHDA and CDR2 SQIVND (reference sequence). The ends lost 6 bases at V and 4 bases at J; junction bases unmatched: 9. CDR3 in DNA: TGTGCCAGTAGGACGGGAGGATCCTTATACAATGAGCAGTTCTTC. Amino acid sequence: CASRTGGSLYNEQFF. The whole variable domain, remainder taken from reference TRBV19 and TRBJ2-1, is DGGITQSPKYLFRKEGQNVTLSCEQNLNHDAMYWYRQDPGQGLRLIYYSQIVNDFQKGDIAEGYSVSREKKESFPLTVTSAQKNPTAFYLCASRTGGSLYNEQFFGPGTRLTVL.

The CDR3 coding sequence is TGTGCCAGCAGCTTAGATCCTAGCGGGGTAACCTACGAGCAGTACTTC. Translating it yields CASSLDPSGVTYEQYF. The chain joins TRBV7-9 to TRBJ2-7; the match to TRBD2 covers 9 bases. CDR3 length: 16 amino acids. V lost 1 base, J lost 2 bases, and 6 bases stayed unmatched. Germline V lookup: CDR1 SEHNR, CDR2 FQNEAQ (reference sequence).

This rearrangement joins TRBV30 to TRBJ2-5; D possibly corresponds to TRBD2 (6 bases). Germline V gene lookup returns CDR1 GTSNPN and CDR2 SVGIG (reference sequence). V was cut by 4 bases and J by 5 bases, with 11 bases left in between. This CDR3 comprises 12 residues. DNA for the CDR3: TGTGCCTGGACGGAGGGCCCGGAGACCCAGTACTTC. It is translated as CAWTEGPETQYF.

The CDR3 region has the DNA TGTGCCAGCAGCGTATGGGCGAACACTGAAGCTTTCTTT. As protein: CASSVWANTEAFF. The rearrangement links TRBV9 to TRBJ1-1, with D uncertain. V gave up 1 base and J gave up 1 base, with 5 bases separating them. CDR1 and CDR2 (germline): SGDLS, YYNGEE. This CDR3 is built from 13 residues.

This clone was seen just once. The genes are TRBV27 and TRBJ2-7; 11 bases agree with TRBD2. The CDR3 contains 17 residues. Germline CDR1 and CDR2: MNHEY and SMNVEV (reference sequence). Trimming cost V 4 bases and J 4 bases; bases outside gene matches: 12. The CDR3 region has the DNA TGTGCCAGCAGTTCCGCCAGACTAGCGGGGACGTTGTACGAGCAGTACTTC. Amino acid sequence: CASSSARLAGTLYEQYF.

This chain uses TRBV10-3 with TRBJ1-1; 7 bases match TRBD1. Germline assignment: CDR1 ENHRY and CDR2 SYGVKD. The CDR3 extends over 16 amino acids. Trimming took 6 bases from V and 5 from J; bases not matched to a gene: 15. The DNA of the CDR3 is TGTGCCATCAGGGGAGTGAGACAGGGAAGAGGAACTGAAGCTTTCTTT. Protein sequence: CAIRGVRQGRGTEAFF.

As DNA, the CDR3 is TGTGCCTGGAGTTCCCGGACAGGGTGGGGCACTGAAGCTTTCTTT. Translated, it gives CAWSSRTGWGTEAFF. The chain recombines TRBV30 with TRBJ1-1, with 8 bases matching TRBD1. Germline lookup yields CDR1 GTSNPN and CDR2 SVGIG (reference sequence). V lost 2 bases, J lost 4 bases, and 9 bases stayed unmatched. The CDR3 spans 15 residues.

This CDR3 is CASSPSGAGELFF. The DNA of the CDR3 is TGTGCCAGCAGTCCCTCAGGGGCCGGGGAGCTGTTTTTT. This chain connects TRBV12-3 or TRBV12-4 to TRBJ2-2; a possible D gene is TRBD1 (6 bases). The CDR3 sequence is 13 residues long. V dropped 5 bases and J dropped 6 bases, with 10 bases sitting between them.

The chain links TRBV30 to TRBJ2-7; TRBD2 matches at 12 bases. Germline V gene lookup returns CDR1 GTSNPN and CDR2 SVGIG (reference sequence). This CDR3 contains 19 residues. The V segment lost 1 base and the J segment 4 bases; nucleotides outside the gene matches: 17. CDR3 amino acids: CAWSAPGRGTSGRFYEQYF. The CDR3, as DNA: TGTGCCTGGAGTGCCCCGGGCCGTGGAACTAGCGGGAGGTTTTACGAGCAGTACTTC.

V usage is TRBV3-1 (or the pseudogene TRBV3-2) and J usage is TRBJ1-2; no reliable D call. Germline V gene data show CDR1 as LGHDT and CDR2 as YNNKEL (reference sequence). With 0 bases removed from V and 7 bases from J, the gap between germline ends came to 12 bases. The CDR3 consists of 14 residues. CDR3 DNA: TGTGCCAGCAGCCAAGATCCCCGGGGTACTGGCTACACCTTC. Translating it yields CASSQDPRGTGYTF.

This chain joins TRBV9 and TRBJ1-2, with 7 bases fitting TRBD1. The CDR3 totals 13 residues. In germline, CDR1 is SGDLS, CDR2 YYNGEE. J was trimmed by 4 bases and V by 3 bases; bases with no gene match: 3. CDR3 sequence reads: CASSAGTVYGYTF. CDR3 DNA sequence: TGTGCCAGCAGCGCAGGGACAGTCTATGGCTACACCTTC.

The chain joins TRBV12-5 to TRBJ2-1; 9 bases map to TRBD1. This CDR3 is 16 amino acids long. The germline V gene has CDR1 LGHNT and CDR2 FRNRAP. Trimming removed 5 bases from V and 4 bases from J; junction bases left unmatched: 9. The DNA of the CDR3 is TGTGCTAGTGGTACGGACAGGGGATTCGGGTACAATGAGCAGTTCTTC. Protein: CASGTDRGFGYNEQFF.

This clone came up once. The chain employs TRBV28 and TRBJ1-2; D remains ambiguous. Trimming shortened V by 3 bases and J by 8 bases, and 16 bases separated the two germline ends. Germline V gives CDR1 MDHEN, CDR2 SYDVKM. This CDR3 has 14 residues. As DNA, the CDR3 is TGTGCCAGCAGTTTCGATCGACGACACGGCGGCTACACCTTC. Encoded protein: CASSFDRRHGGYTF.

The rearrangement uses TRBV7-3 and TRBJ2-7; 7 bases map to TRBD2. J lost 5 bases, V lost 5 bases, and 6 bases had no gene match. This CDR3 has 13 amino acids. Germline CDR1 reads SGHTA; CDR2 reads FQGTGA. The CDR3 DNA sequence: TGTGCCAGCAGCCTGAGCGGGGACCACGAGCAGTACTTC. Translating gives CASSLSGDHEQYF.

CDR3 amino acids: CASSPRSQSHGYTF. The CDR3 DNA reads as TGTGCCAGCTCACCAAGGTCACAGAGCCATGGCTACACCTTC. V and J are TRBV18 and TRBJ1-2; no clear D. The V and J ends lost 2 bases and 6 bases respectively, with 13 bases between them. Germline V lookup: CDR1 KGHSH, CDR2 LQKENI. There are 14 residues in the CDR3.